This TCR beta chain was identified during a study of blood T cell repertoires in COVID-19. Study-wide context: Researchers got acute and convalescent COVID-19 samples from the United States, Italy and Spain. T cells, B-cell-depleted T cells, or PBMCs supplied cDNA or gDNA.

From germline, CDR1 is SGHVS and CDR2 FNYEAQ. The J segment lost 7 bases and the V segment lost 0 bases, leaving 12 bases of the junction unmatched. CDR3 length: 18 residues. Clinical histories supplied by participants themselves formed the basis of cohort assignment. In the original processing: Estimation of nucleated cell counts relied on the amplification of reference gene primers. Generated by immunoSEQ multiplex PCR, the TCRdb table keeps only in-frame clones and is missing some. That table furnishes V, J and clone size, whereas the DNA furnished D and trimming. The repertoire holds 380,000 or so clones, with approximately 86% as singletons.

The TCR was taken from a woman aged 40 to 50 with acute COVID-19. V gene TRBV7-6 combines with J gene TRBJ1-6; 7 bases map to TRBD1. Sequencing input: PBMCs or T cells enriched from blood (not recorded which). The CDR3, as DNA: TGTGCCAGCAGCTTAGCAATACAGGGGTCTCGGGCAAATTCACCCCTCCACTTT. Its translation is CASSLAIQGSRANSPLHF.